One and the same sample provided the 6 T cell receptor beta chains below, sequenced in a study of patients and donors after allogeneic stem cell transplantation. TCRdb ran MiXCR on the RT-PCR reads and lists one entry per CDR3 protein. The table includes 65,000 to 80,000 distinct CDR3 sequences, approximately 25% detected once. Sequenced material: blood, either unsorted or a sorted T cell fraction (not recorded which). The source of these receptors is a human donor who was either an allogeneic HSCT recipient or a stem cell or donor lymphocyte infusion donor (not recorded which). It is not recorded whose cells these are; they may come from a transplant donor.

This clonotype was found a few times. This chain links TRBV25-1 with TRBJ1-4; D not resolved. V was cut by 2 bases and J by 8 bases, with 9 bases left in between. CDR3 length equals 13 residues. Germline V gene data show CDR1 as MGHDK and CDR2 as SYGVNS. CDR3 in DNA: TGTGCCAGCAGTGAAGAGGGATCGGAAAAACTGTTTTTT. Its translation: CASSEEGSEKLFF. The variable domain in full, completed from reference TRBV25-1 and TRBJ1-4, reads EADIYQTPRYLVIGTGKKITLECSQTMGHDKMYWYQQDPGMELHLIHYSYGVNSTEKGDLSSESTVSRIRTEHFPLTLESARPSHTSQYLCASSEEGSEKLFFGSGTQLSVL.

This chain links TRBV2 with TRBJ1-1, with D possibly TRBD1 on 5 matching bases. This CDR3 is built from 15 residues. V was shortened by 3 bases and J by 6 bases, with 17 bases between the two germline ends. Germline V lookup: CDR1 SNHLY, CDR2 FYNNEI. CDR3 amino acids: CASSEAEAGLPEAFF. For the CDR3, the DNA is TGTGCCAGCAGTGAGGCTGAGGCAGGGCTACCTGAAGCTTTCTTT.

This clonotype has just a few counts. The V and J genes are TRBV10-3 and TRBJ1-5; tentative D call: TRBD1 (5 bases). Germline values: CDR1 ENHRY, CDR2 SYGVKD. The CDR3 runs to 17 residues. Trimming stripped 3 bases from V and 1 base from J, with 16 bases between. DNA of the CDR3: TGTGCCATCAGTGACCGGGGCCCCTCGAACAGCAATCAGCCCCAGCATTTT. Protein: CAISDRGPSNSNQPQHF.

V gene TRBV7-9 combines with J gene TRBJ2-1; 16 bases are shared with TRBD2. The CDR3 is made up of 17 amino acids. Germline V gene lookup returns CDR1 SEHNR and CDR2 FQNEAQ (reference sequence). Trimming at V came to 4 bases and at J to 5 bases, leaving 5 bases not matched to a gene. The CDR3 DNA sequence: TGTGCCAGCAGCTCGGGGACTAGCGGGAGGGCCGACAATGAGCAGTTCTTC. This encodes CASSSGTSGRADNEQFF.

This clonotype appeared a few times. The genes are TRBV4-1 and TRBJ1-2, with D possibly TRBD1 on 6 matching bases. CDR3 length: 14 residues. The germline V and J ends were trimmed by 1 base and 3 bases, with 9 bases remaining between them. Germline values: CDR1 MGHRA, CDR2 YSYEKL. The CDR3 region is CASSQVNRDYGYTF. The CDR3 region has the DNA TGCGCCAGCAGCCAAGTTAACAGGGACTATGGCTACACCTTC.

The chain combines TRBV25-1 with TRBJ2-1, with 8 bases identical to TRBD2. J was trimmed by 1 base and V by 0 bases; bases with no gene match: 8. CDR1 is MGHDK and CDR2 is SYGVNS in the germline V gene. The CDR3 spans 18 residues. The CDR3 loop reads CASSEYRLAGGSYNEQFF. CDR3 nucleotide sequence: TGTGCCAGCAGTGAATATAGGCTAGCGGGTGGATCCTACAATGAGCAGTTCTTC.